Presented here are 25 T cell receptor beta chains from one specimen sequenced in a study of blood T cells in healthy people across ages. The second PCR ran roughly 6 to 11 cycles with a sample-barcoded 5' primer and J-beta primers. TCRdb called the 5' RACE reads again in MiXCR, with one record for every CDR3 protein. This sample has 1.8 million or so distinct CDR3 sequences, with roughly two fifths found just once. Sample: blood. These receptors were collected from a human donor in good health.

The chain has TRBV20-1 and TRBJ2-1; 8 positions match TRBD2. The CDR3 runs to 15 residues. V was clipped by 1 base and J by 6 bases; unmatched bases: 8. CDR1 and CDR2 from the germline V gene are DFQATT and SNEGSKA (reference sequence). DNA of the CDR3: TGCAGTGCTAGAGGACGGGGGGGCAAACTCAATGAGCAGTTCTTC. Translating gives CSARGRGGKLNEQFF.

The V gene is TRBV12-3 or TRBV12-4, the J gene TRBJ1-4, with 8 bases lining up with TRBD1. CDR3 length: 14 amino acids. J lost 4 bases, V lost 4 bases, and 2 bases had no gene match. The CDR3 is CASSWDRFNEKLFF. CDR3 bases: TGTGCCAGCAGTTGGGACAGGTTTAATGAAAAACTGTTTTTT.

The CDR3 bases are TGTGCCAGCAGCTTAAGTGGGACAGGGTTTGGTTCACCCCTCCACTTT. Translation gives CASSLSGTGFGSPLHF. The chain is built from TRBV7-2 and TRBJ1-6; 9 nucleotides line up with TRBD1. CDR1 and CDR2 (germline): SGHTA, FQGNSA. V gave up 2 bases and J gave up 9 bases; unmatched junction bases: 8. CDR3 size: 16 residues.

This clonotype has only a few counts. The gene calls are TRBV5-1 and TRBJ2-7; 12 bases are a match to TRBD1. CDR3 length: 14 residues. Germline V gene sequence: CDR1 SGHRS, CDR2 YFSETQ. V trimming: 7 bases; J trimming: 0 bases; junction bases outside the gene matches: 2. CDR3 coding DNA: TGCGCCAGCGCGGGACAGGGGGCCTCCTACGAGCAGTACTTC. Amino acid sequence: CASAGQGASYEQYF.

Details on this clonotype: The junction shows a germline mismatch at one end, possibly a read error. V gene TRBV5-6 combines with J gene TRBJ2-3; unclear D gene. CDR1 and CDR2 from the germline V gene are SGHDT and YYEEEE. This CDR3 comprises 13 residues. CDR3 sequence: CAGSSGRADTQYF. The DNA for the CDR3 is TGTGCCGGCAGCTCAGGTCGGGCAGATACGCAGTATTTT.

This chain uses TRBV20-1 with TRBJ2-3; 8 nucleotides agree with TRBD2. Unmatched junction bases numbered 15, after V lost 6 bases and J lost 4 bases. CDR3 length equals 16 residues. CDR1 and CDR2 from the germline V gene are DFQATT and SNEGSKA (reference sequence). CDR3: CSAGGYGSGKADTQYF. The CDR3 DNA follows: TGCAGTGCAGGGGGGTATGGTAGCGGGAAAGCAGATACGCAGTATTTT.

This CDR3 is CASSYTAAGGSYEQYF. In DNA, the CDR3 is TGTGCCAGCAGTTACACGGCAGCGGGGGGGTCCTACGAGCAGTACTTC. The gene calls are TRBV6-5 and TRBJ2-7; 10 bases align to TRBD2. J was trimmed by 1 base and V by 2 bases; bases with no gene match: 5. Germline CDR1 MNHEY, CDR2 SVGAGI. This CDR3 comprises 16 residues.

With respect to this clonotype: At one of its ends the junction is not consistent with the germline gene, which may arise from a read error. The genes are TRBV29-1 and TRBJ2-1; 11 bases fit TRBD2. The CDR3 covers 16 residues. Germline V lookup: CDR1 SQVTM, CDR2 ANQGSEA. The CDR3 is CSVEVGTSGGYNGQFF. CDR3 bases: TGCAGCGTTGAAGTAGGAACTAGCGGGGGCTACAATGGGCAGTTCTTC.

The rearrangement joins TRBV7-9 to TRBJ2-7, with D perhaps assigned TRBD1 or TRBD2 (5 bases each). CDR1 is SEHNR and CDR2 is FQNEAQ in the germline V gene (reference sequence). This CDR3 spans 16 amino acids. V dropped 2 bases and J dropped 4 bases, with 18 bases sitting between them. The CDR3, as DNA: TGTGCCAGCAGCTTATCATACCGGGACCGTCGATACGAGCAGTACTTC. Translation: CASSLSYRDRRYEQYF.

The sample holds many counts of this clonotype. This chain connects TRBV12-3 or TRBV12-4 to TRBJ2-1; D may be TRBD2 (6 bases). This CDR3 has 14 residues. V was pared by 6 bases and J by 0 bases, with 9 bases between. CDR3 protein: CASSIGSSYNEQFF. CDR3 in DNA: TGTGCCAGCAGCATCGGGAGCTCCTACAATGAGCAGTTCTTC.

Turning to this clonotype: A much more abundant neighbour one base away suggests this may be a read error. The chain has TRBV29-1 and TRBJ2-5, with D unclear. The CDR3 is made up of 15 amino acids. The V gene lost 4 bases and the J gene lost 4 bases, with 19 bases spanning the gap. In germline, CDR1 is SQVTM, CDR2 ANQGSEA. CDR3 region: CSVVEDPGPRETQYF. In DNA form, the CDR3 reads TGCAGCGTTGTAGAAGATCCGGGTCCTCGAGAGACCCAGTACTTC.

The rearrangement joins TRBV5-1 to TRBJ2-5, with 7 nucleotides matching TRBD1. The CDR3 spans 15 residues. With 1 base clipped from V and 5 bases from J, the junction kept 8 bases outside the gene matches. In germline, CDR1 is SGHRS, CDR2 YFSETQ. The CDR3 sequence: CASSLTGAPPETQYF. The CDR3 nucleotides read TGCGCCAGCAGCTTGACAGGGGCCCCACCGGAGACCCAGTACTTC.

The V and J genes are TRBV7-8 and TRBJ2-7; 8 bases line up with TRBD2. V trimming: 0 bases; J trimming: 6 bases; junction bases outside the gene matches: 4. The germline CDR1 and CDR2 sequences are SGHVS and FQNEAQ. The CDR3 totals 14 residues. The CDR3 DNA sequence: TGTGCCAGCAGCTTAGCCCCGGGGGGGAGCGAGCAGTACTTC. It yields the protein CASSLAPGGSEQYF. The full variable domain, in which reference TRBV7-8 and TRBJ2-7 provide the parts outside the CDR3, is GAGVSQSPRYKVAKRGQDVALRCDPISGHVSLFWYQQALGQGPEFLTYFQNEAQLDKSGLPSDRFFAERPEGSVSTLKIQRTQQEDSAVYLCASSLAPGGSEQYFGPGTRLTVT.

This chain joins TRBV27 and TRBJ1-2; possibly TRBD1 for D (5 bases). Deletions cut 4 bases from V and 7 bases from J, with 13 bases between. The CDR3 runs to 13 residues. Looked up from germline, CDR1 is MNHEY and CDR2 is SMNVEV (reference sequence). In DNA, the CDR3 is TGTGCCAGCAGTTCCGAGACAGATGGTGGCTACACCTTC. As protein: CASSSETDGGYTF.

This clonotype was found a few times. The chain is built from TRBV4-3 and TRBJ2-1; 7 bases align to TRBD2. J lost 7 bases, V lost 3 bases, and 18 bases had no gene match. Looked up from germline, CDR1 is LGHNA and CDR2 is YSLEER. This CDR3 has 18 amino acids. CDR3 nucleotides: TGCGCCAGCAGCCACGCTGCGGGGCGACTATCCGGGGGGAATGAGCAGTTCTTC. Translation gives CASSHAAGRLSGGNEQFF.

This chain joins TRBV18 and TRBJ2-4; 9 positions agree with TRBD2. The V segment lost 3 bases and the J segment 13 bases; nucleotides outside the gene matches: 16. CDR3 length: 16 amino acids. Germline lookup yields CDR1 KGHSH and CDR2 LQKENI. As DNA, the CDR3 is TGTGCCAGCTCACCTGTTATAGCGGGGGATTACAATGAGCAGTACTTC. This sequence encodes CASSPVIAGDYNEQYF. The variable domain in full, completed from reference TRBV18 and TRBJ2-4, reads NAGVMQNPRHLVRRRGQEARLRCSPMKGHSHVYWYRQLPEEGLKFMVYLQKENIIDESGMPKERFSAEFPKEGPSILRIQQVVRGDSAAYFCASSPVIAGDYNEQYFGAGTRLSVL.

Comments on this clonotype: The junction differs from germline at one of its ends, possibly a read error. This rearrangement joins TRBV6-6 to TRBJ1-4; no clear D gene. Per the germline V gene, CDR1 is MNHNY and CDR2 is SVGAGI (reference sequence). This CDR3 is built from 11 residues. DNA for the CDR3: TGTGCCAGCACTCTTAATGAAAAACGGTTTTTT. This gives the protein CASTLNEKRFF.

J is TRBJ2-1 and V is TRBV9; no reliable D call. Germline V gene sequence: CDR1 SGDLS, CDR2 YYNGEE. The germline V and J ends were trimmed by 0 bases and 8 bases, with 3 bases remaining between them. This CDR3 contains 11 residues. CDR3 sequence: CASSVDHEQFF. CDR3 nucleotide sequence: TGTGCCAGCAGCGTAGACCATGAGCAGTTCTTC.

V is TRBV20-1 and J is TRBJ2-3; 7 bases agree with TRBD2. The germline V gene has CDR1 DFQATT and CDR2 SNEGSKA (reference sequence). The CDR3 runs 14 residues. Trimming took 6 bases from V and 1 from J; bases not matched to a gene: 7. Here the CDR3 DNA reads TGCAGTGCAACCCTAGCGGCCCGCACAGATACGCAGTATTTT. This encodes CSATLAARTDTQYF.

The chain combines TRBV27 with TRBJ2-1; D perhaps matches TRBD2 (6 bases). Deletions cut 8 bases from V and 5 bases from J, with 19 bases between. Germline lookup yields CDR1 MNHEY and CDR2 SMNVEV (reference sequence). CDR3 size: 15 residues. The CDR3 loop is CASPLTRGFNNEQFF. The CDR3, as DNA: TGTGCCAGCCCCCTGACGCGGGGTTTTAACAATGAGCAGTTCTTC.

The table lists this clonotype with many counts. The V call is TRBV5-1, the J call TRBJ1-2, with D possibly matching TRBD1 (6 bases). The germline CDR1 and CDR2 sequences are SGHRS and YFSETQ. The CDR3 has 13 residues. Trimming cost V 0 bases and J 6 bases, with 9 bases left between them. CDR3 sequence reads: CASSLEGGDGYTF. Written as DNA, the CDR3 is TGCGCCAGCAGCTTGGAAGGGGGGGATGGCTACACCTTC.

The chain recombines TRBV28 with TRBJ2-1, with no clear D. Germline V gives CDR1 MDHEN, CDR2 SYDVKM. CDR3 length: 13 amino acids. Trimming took off 6 bases at V and 0 bases at J, with 6 bases between the two ends. The CDR3 region is CASRSGSYNEQFF. In nucleotides, the CDR3 is TGTGCCAGCAGGTCAGGCTCCTACAATGAGCAGTTCTTC.

This clonotype has only a few counts. The chain joins TRBV7-6 to TRBJ2-3; 8 bases fit TRBD2. The CDR3 length is 16 residues. The germline V gene has CDR1 SGHVS and CDR2 FNYEAQ. V gave up 1 base and J gave up 0 bases; unmatched junction bases: 3. The CDR3 region has the DNA TGTGCCAGCAGCTTAGGGCCTAGCGGGAGCACAGATACGCAGTATTTT. Amino acid sequence: CASSLGPSGSTDTQYF.

This clonotype occurred once. The chain is built from TRBV11-2 and TRBJ2-2, with 7 bases aligning to TRBD1. Germline CDR1 reads SGHAT; CDR2 reads FQNNGV. CDR3 length equals 16 residues. The J segment lost 3 bases and the V segment lost 0 bases, leaving 4 bases of the junction unmatched. The CDR3 DNA sequence: TGTGCCAGCAGCTTAGATGCCCAGGGGGACACCGGGGAGCTGTTTTTT. Protein: CASSLDAQGDTGELFF.

This clonotype was counted between two and nine times. The rearrangement links TRBV12-3 or TRBV12-4 to TRBJ2-6; weak D call: TRBD2 (7 bases). V lost 4 bases and J lost 1, with 23 bases in between. The CDR3 consists of 20 residues. The CDR3 DNA sequence: TGTGCCAGCAGTTCCCGAGTGGGGGGGCGGATTAATTCTGGGGCCAACGTCCTGACTTTC. As protein: CASSSRVGGRINSGANVLTF.